This T cell receptor (beta chain) comes out of a study of T cells expressing NK-cell markers. On the study more broadly: It was from sorted CD3+CD56+NKG2C+, CD3+CD56+NKG2C- and CD3+CD56-NKG2C+ T cells that TCR beta repertoires came.

CDR3 size: 11 residues. Germline values: CDR1 DFQATT, CDR2 SNEGSKA (reference sequence). No DNA is given; TCRdb re-called the 5' RACE reads and lists each CDR3 protein once. This table lists 300,000 to 500,000 distinct CDR3 sequences. Sequenced input: blood T cells: a sorted CD56 or NKG2C T cell subset, CD4+ or CD8+ T cells, or bulk PBMC T cells (not recorded which). The TCR was taken from a woman between 50 and 59 years old in good health. The chain is built from TRBV20-1 and TRBJ1-2. The chain's CDR3 is CSAVDEVGYTF.